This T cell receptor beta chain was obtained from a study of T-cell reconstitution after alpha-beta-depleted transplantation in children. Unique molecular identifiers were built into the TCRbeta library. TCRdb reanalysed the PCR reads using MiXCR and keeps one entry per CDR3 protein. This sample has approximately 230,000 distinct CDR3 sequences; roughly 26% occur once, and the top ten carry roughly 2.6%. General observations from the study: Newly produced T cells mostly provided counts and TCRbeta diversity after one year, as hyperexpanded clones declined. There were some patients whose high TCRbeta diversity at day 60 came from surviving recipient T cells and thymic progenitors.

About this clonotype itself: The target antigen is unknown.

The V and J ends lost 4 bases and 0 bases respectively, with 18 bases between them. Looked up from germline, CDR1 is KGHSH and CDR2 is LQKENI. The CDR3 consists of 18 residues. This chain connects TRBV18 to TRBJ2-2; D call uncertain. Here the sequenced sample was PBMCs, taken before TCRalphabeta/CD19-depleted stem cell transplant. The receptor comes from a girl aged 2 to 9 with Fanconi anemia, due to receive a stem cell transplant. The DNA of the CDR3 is TGTGCCAGCTCACAGCACGCACTCTCCTCTACGAACACCGGGGAGCTGTTTTTT. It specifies CASSQHALSSTNTGELFF.